The 30 T cell receptor beta chains reported below all come from one sample, sequenced in a study of blood T cell repertoires in COVID-19. Method: immunoSEQ multiplex PCR; TCRdb's copy keeps in-frame clones and lacks some. The data contain roughly 73,000 clones, over 75% of them singletons. Sequenced material: peripheral blood. These receptors were taken from a man between 65 and 85 years old with active or convalescent COVID-19.

V gene TRBV2 combines with J gene TRBJ2-2; possible D gene TRBD2, 6 bases. Looked up from germline, CDR1 is SNHLY and CDR2 is FYNNEI. Trimming cost V 2 bases and J 6 bases, with 13 bases left between them. The CDR3 is 15 amino acids. The CDR3 here is CASSESGGLAGELFF. CDR3 nucleotide sequence: TGTGCCAGCAGTGAATCCGGAGGGCTAGCCGGGGAGCTGTTTTTT.

The rearrangement uses TRBV30 and TRBJ1-3; no firm D call. CDR3 length: 12 amino acids. Deletions cut 5 bases from V and 4 bases from J, with 9 bases between. Germline V CDR1 and CDR2: GTSNPN, SVGIG (reference sequence). CDR3 protein: CAWSVGGNTIYF. Here the CDR3 DNA reads TGTGCCTGGTCCGTCGGGGGAAACACCATATATTTT. The whole variable domain, remainder taken from reference TRBV30 and TRBJ1-3, is SQTIHQWPATLVQPVGSPLSLECTVEGTSNPNLYWYRQAAGRGLQLLFYSVGIGQISSEVPQNLSASRPQDRQFILSSKKLLLSDSGFYLCAWSVGGNTIYFGEGSWLTVV.

This chain joins TRBV19 and TRBJ2-1; D possibly corresponds to TRBD2 (5 bases). The CDR3 loop spans 15 amino acids. Deletions cut 1 base from V and 5 bases from J, with 12 bases between. Germline V gives CDR1 LNHDA, CDR2 SQIVND (reference sequence). CDR3 sequence: CASSIARGINNEQFF. The CDR3 nucleotides are TGTGCCAGTAGTATAGCAAGAGGGATTAACAATGAGCAGTTCTTC.

This chain connects TRBV12-3 or TRBV12-4 to TRBJ2-7; possible D gene TRBD1, 6 bases. Trimming stripped 3 bases from V and 6 bases from J, with 12 bases between. The CDR3 contains 13 residues. CDR3 nucleotide sequence: TGTGCCAGCAGTTTTAATGGGGGCGGCGAGCAGTACTTC. This translates into CASSFNGGGEQYF.

The V gene is TRBV3-1 (or the pseudogene TRBV3-2), the J gene TRBJ1-2; D ambiguous. V dropped 6 bases and J dropped 8 bases, with 19 bases sitting between them. The CDR3 runs to 14 residues. The germline gives CDR1 LGHDT, CDR2 YNNKEL (reference sequence). CDR3 in DNA: TGTGCCAGCAGGCCCATCGGACCCGAGGGAGGCTACACCTTC. This sequence encodes CASRPIGPEGGYTF.

CDR3 region: CASSQVRGQNEKLFF. The CDR3, as DNA: TGTGCCAGCAGCCAAGTTCGGGGACAGAATGAAAAACTGTTTTTT. This chain links TRBV14 with TRBJ1-4; 7 bases are shared with TRBD1. Trimming at V came to 1 base and at J to 5 bases, leaving 4 bases not matched to a gene. CDR1 and CDR2 from the germline V gene are SGHDN and FVKESK. This CDR3 is built from 15 residues.

The chain recombines TRBV5-1 with TRBJ1-1; 9 nucleotides agree with TRBD1. Germline V gives CDR1 SGHRS, CDR2 YFSETQ. There are 18 residues in the CDR3. The V segment lost 0 bases and the J segment 7 bases; nucleotides outside the gene matches: 16. The DNA of the CDR3 is TGCGCCAGCAGCTTGGAGGGACAGGGATGGACCCGGGCGGGTGAAGCTTTCTTT. Its translation: CASSLEGQGWTRAGEAFF.

The chain is built from TRBV5-4 and TRBJ2-5, with 10 nucleotides matching TRBD2. The V and J ends lost 1 base and 5 bases, in that order; junction bases with no gene match: 11. The CDR3 extends over 17 amino acids. Germline V gene data show CDR1 as SGHNT and CDR2 as YYREEE (reference sequence). In DNA form, the CDR3 reads TGTGCCAGCAGCTTGACTCCGGCTAGCGGGGGCGTGGAGACCCAGTACTTC. Translated, it gives CASSLTPASGGVETQYF.

This clone was observed a handful of times. The CDR3 sequence is CASSPGAYEQYF. In nucleotides, the CDR3 is TGTGCCAGCAGCCCAGGGGCCTACGAGCAGTACTTC. The chain couples TRBV4-2 to TRBJ2-7; D is perhaps TRBD1 (6 bases). Trimming shortened V by 4 bases and J by 2 bases, and 6 bases separated the two germline ends. The CDR3 is 12 amino acids. The V gene's germline CDR1 is LGHNA and CDR2 YNFKEQ.

This clone was observed a single time. As DNA, the CDR3 is TGCGCCAGCAGCAGGACTAGCGGGAGCCCCCAAGAGACCCAGTACTTC. This gives the protein CASSRTSGSPQETQYF. The chain uses TRBV5-1 and TRBJ2-5, with TRBD2 identical over 13 bases. J gave up 1 base and V 4 bases, and 4 bases lay outside the gene matches. Per the germline V gene, CDR1 is SGHRS and CDR2 is YFSETQ. The CDR3 is 16 amino acids.

This clone was detected once. The genes are TRBV4-1 and TRBJ2-5; 13 nucleotides line up with TRBD2. The CDR3 runs 15 residues. Germline CDR1 MGHRA, CDR2 YSYEKL. The V segment lost 7 bases and the J segment 6 bases; nucleotides outside the gene matches: 8. Here the CDR3 DNA reads TGCGCCAGCACCCCAGGGACTAGCGGGACAAAGACCCAGTACTTC. Translated: CASTPGTSGTKTQYF.

V gene TRBV19 combines with J gene TRBJ1-1, with a possible D match to TRBD1 (5 bases). This CDR3 has 15 residues. Germline V gives CDR1 LNHDA, CDR2 SQIVND (reference sequence). The V end lost 6 bases, the J end lost 4 bases, and 18 bases lay between the germline ends. The CDR3: CASRIPGLGGTEAFF. CDR3 DNA: TGTGCCAGTAGGATCCCGGGACTCGGGGGCACTGAAGCTTTCTTT.

The chain couples TRBV5-1 to TRBJ2-7, with D possibly matching TRBD2 (5 bases). Germline-derived CDR1 and CDR2 are SGHRS and YFSETQ. The CDR3 sequence is 15 residues long. Trimming pared 4 bases from V and 0 bases from J, leaving 14 bases between. As DNA, the CDR3 is TGCGCCAGCAGCCCGGACCCTGGAGGCTCCTACGAGCAGTACTTC. Its protein product is CASSPDPGGSYEQYF.

V and J are TRBV15 and TRBJ1-2; D may be TRBD1 (5 bases). V was pared by 0 bases and J by 6 bases, with 17 bases between. The CDR3 spans 16 residues. Germline V gene data show CDR1 as LNHNV and CDR2 as YYDKDF (reference sequence). The CDR3 loop reads CATSRDTNPGGNGYTF. The DNA of the CDR3 is TGTGCCACCAGCAGAGATACCAATCCGGGGGGGAATGGCTACACCTTC.

The chain couples TRBV10-3 to TRBJ1-2; 8 bases line up with TRBD1. This CDR3 has 15 amino acids. From germline, CDR1 is ENHRY and CDR2 SYGVKD. V dropped 2 bases and J dropped 7; count of bases not matched to a gene: 9. The CDR3 sequence: CAISEPRTGSSGYTF. CDR3 nucleotides: TGTGCCATCAGTGAGCCGCGGACAGGGAGTAGTGGCTACACCTTC.

The rearrangement joins TRBV6-5 to TRBJ2-1; TRBD2 might be the D (7 bases). The V end was cut by 8 bases, the J end by 7 bases, with 18 bases between. Germline V gene lookup returns CDR1 MNHEY and CDR2 SVGAGI. The CDR3 is 14 amino acids. The chain's CDR3 is CASEAWGRGNEQFF. DNA of the CDR3: TGTGCCAGCGAGGCGTGGGGGCGGGGGAATGAGCAGTTCTTC.

V usage is TRBV21-1 and J usage is TRBJ2-7; the table's D call of TRBD2 was not tested on the DNA. TRBV21-1 is shown as a pseudogene. The CDR3 has 16 residues. The CDR3 DNA reads as TGTGCCAGCACCGGAAGGAGGGGTCAATCCAGCTACGAGCAGTACTTC. Protein product: CASTGRRGQSSYEQYF.

This chain links TRBV6-6 with TRBJ1-3; possible D gene TRBD1, 5 bases. V was clipped by 5 bases and J by 1 base, with 12 bases between them. CDR1 MNHNY and CDR2 SVGAGI come from the germline V gene (reference sequence). CDR3 length: 15 amino acids. The CDR3 nucleotides read TGTGCCAGCAGTCCTCGTGGGGGGTCTGGAAACACCATATATTTT. This gives the protein CASSPRGGSGNTIYF.

The chain is built from TRBV4-2 and TRBJ1-2; possible D gene TRBD1, 5 bases. This CDR3 spans 13 amino acids. Germline V gene sequence: CDR1 LGHNA, CDR2 YNFKEQ. Trimming stripped 0 bases from V and 5 bases from J, with 7 bases between. The CDR3 DNA follows: TGTGCCAGCAGCCAAGATCCAGGGTATGGCTACACCTTC. It encodes CASSQDPGYGYTF.

This chain joins TRBV6-5 and TRBJ2-2, with 9 bases that match TRBD2. V shed 5 bases and J 8 bases; nucleotides not matched to a gene: 0. The CDR3 has 12 amino acids. The germline CDR1 and CDR2 sequences are MNHEY and SVGAGI. This CDR3 reads CASSLAGGELFF. In DNA form, the CDR3 reads TGTGCCAGCAGTCTAGCGGGGGGGGAGCTGTTTTTT.

The chain couples TRBV15 to TRBJ2-7; D is uncertain. Trimming shortened V by 1 base and J by 1 base, and 11 bases separated the two germline ends. The CDR3 contains 15 residues. Germline CDR1 is LNHNV and CDR2 is YYDKDF (reference sequence). Written as DNA, the CDR3 is TGTGCCACCAGCAGAGGAAGGATACAGTCCTACGAGCAGTACTTC. Protein: CATSRGRIQSYEQYF.

This chain connects TRBV4-2 to TRBJ2-5; tentatively, D is TRBD2 (5 bases). V lost 5 bases to trimming and J lost 3 bases, with 10 bases between them. The CDR3 covers 13 residues. Germline values: CDR1 LGHNA, CDR2 YNFKEQ. CDR3 amino acids: CASSEGREETQYF. The CDR3 coding sequence is TGTGCCAGCAGCGAAGGGAGAGAAGAGACCCAGTACTTC.

The rearrangement uses TRBV6-4 and TRBJ2-3; 11 positions agree with TRBD2. This CDR3 has 18 amino acids. Germline V CDR1 and CDR2: MRHNA, SNTAGT. J was trimmed by 0 bases and V by 5 bases; bases with no gene match: 10. The CDR3 DNA reads TGTGCCAGCAGTCCACTAGCGGGGGACCAATCTAGCACAGATACGCAGTATTTT. Amino acid sequence: CASSPLAGDQSSTDTQYF.

The chain employs TRBV5-1 and TRBJ2-3; the match to TRBD1 covers 8 bases. V shed 2 bases and J 2 bases; nucleotides not matched to a gene: 4. This CDR3 contains 15 residues. Germline V CDR1 and CDR2: SGHRS, YFSETQ. CDR3 sequence reads: CASSFTRGPTDTQYF. For the CDR3, the DNA is TGCGCCAGCAGCTTCACCAGGGGGCCCACAGATACGCAGTATTTT. Combining the CDR3 with reference TRBV5-1 and TRBJ2-3 gives the whole variable domain KAGVTQTPRYLIKTRGQQVTLSCSPISGHRSVSWYQQTPGQGLQFLFEYFSETQRNKGNFPGRFSGRQFSNSRSEMNVSTLELGDSALYLCASSFTRGPTDTQYFGPGTRLTVL.

The J gene is TRBJ1-6, the V gene TRBV7-6; the D gene is possibly TRBD1 (6 bases). Deletions cut 5 bases from V and 9 bases from J, with 11 bases between. CDR1 SGHVS and CDR2 FNYEAQ come from the germline V gene. The CDR3 loop spans 13 amino acids. This CDR3 reads CASSQGIGSPLHF. CDR3 sequence (DNA): TGTGCCAGCAGCCAGGGGATTGGTTCACCCCTCCACTTT. Complete variable domain (other parts from reference TRBV7-6 and TRBJ1-6): GAGVSQSPRYKVTKRGQDVALRCDPISGHVSLYWYRQALGQGPEFLTYFNYEAQQDKSGLPNDRFSAERPEGSISTLTIQRTEQRDSAMYRCASSQGIGSPLHFGNGTRLTVT.

V gene TRBV18 combines with J gene TRBJ1-6, with D uncertain. CDR3 length: 13 residues. Per germline, CDR1 KGHSH and CDR2 LQKENI. Trimming left V 6 bases short and J 8 bases short, with 11 bases between. CDR3: CASSPSRDSPLHF. Written as DNA, the CDR3 is TGTGCCAGCTCCCCTTCGAGAGATTCACCCCTCCACTTT.

The genes are TRBV6-5 and TRBJ2-3; TRBD2 matches 10 bases. This CDR3 contains 16 residues. With V trimmed by 2 bases and J by 2 bases, 4 bases remained unmatched. Germline V gene data show CDR1 as MNHEY and CDR2 as SVGAGI. The CDR3 bases are TGTGCCAGCAGTTACCGGGGGACTAGCGACACAGATACGCAGTATTTT. Its protein product is CASSYRGTSDTDTQYF.

This chain uses TRBV7-9 with TRBJ2-1; 15 bases align to TRBD2. Germline-derived CDR1 and CDR2 are SEHNR and FQNEAQ (reference sequence). With 8 bases clipped from V and 10 bases from J, the junction kept 0 bases outside the gene matches. CDR3 length equals 12 residues. CDR3 region: CASGLAGGEQFF. For the CDR3, the DNA is TGTGCCAGCGGACTAGCGGGGGGGGAGCAGTTCTTC. Based on the CDR3 plus reference TRBV7-9 and TRBJ2-1, the full variable domain is DTGVSQNPRHKITKRGQNVTFRCDPISEHNRLYWYRQTLGQGPEFLTYFQNEAQLEKSRLLSDRFSAERPKGSFSTLEIQRTEQGDSAMYLCASGLAGGEQFFGPGTRLTVL.

This chain uses TRBV25-1 with TRBJ1-4; 7 bases match TRBD1. With V trimmed by 4 bases and J by 4 bases, 3 bases remained unmatched. CDR1 and CDR2 from the germline V gene are MGHDK and SYGVNS. The CDR3 runs to 14 residues. DNA for the CDR3: TGTGCCAGCAGTGCGACAGGGATTAATGAAAAACTGTTTTTT. Translated: CASSATGINEKLFF.

V is TRBV5-1 and J is TRBJ2-3; 9 positions agree with TRBD2. Looked up from germline, CDR1 is SGHRS and CDR2 is YFSETQ. V lost 0 bases and J lost 3; bases outside the gene matches: 5. This CDR3 is built from 16 residues. This chain's CDR3 is CASSLALRGGTDTQYF. The CDR3 coding sequence is TGCGCCAGCAGCTTGGCCTTGCGGGGGGGAACAGATACGCAGTATTTT.